The source of this TCR beta chain is a study of shared clonotypes between healthy human individuals. Some clones are missing from TCRdb's copy, which holds only in-frame ones; the method was immunoSEQ multiplex PCR. This sample has some 1,100,000 clones, with more than 75% found just once. Comment on this clone: The antigen remains unidentified.

General study findings and limits: Clonotype sharing among donors was expected to depend on sequencing depth. Approximately 5.4% of naive CD4 clonotypes were common to a handful of donors. Estimated clonotype richness was generally higher in naive than memory subsets.

Germline V gene lookup returns CDR1 SGHVS and CDR2 FQNEAQ. This CDR3 comprises 13 residues. V was trimmed by 3 bases and J by 4 bases, leaving 7 bases between them. Sequenced sample: memory CD4+ T cells from PBMCs. The subset was: CD45RA-negative fraction. The chain uses TRBV7-8 and TRBJ2-1; a possible D gene is TRBD1 (5 bases). The TCR comes from a man aged 18 to 30 in good health. Some clones in this sample may be carry-over from other donors' samples. The CDR3 DNA sequence: TGTGCCAGCAGCTTGACAGAATACAATGAGCAGTTCTTC. It yields the protein CASSLTEYNEQFF.